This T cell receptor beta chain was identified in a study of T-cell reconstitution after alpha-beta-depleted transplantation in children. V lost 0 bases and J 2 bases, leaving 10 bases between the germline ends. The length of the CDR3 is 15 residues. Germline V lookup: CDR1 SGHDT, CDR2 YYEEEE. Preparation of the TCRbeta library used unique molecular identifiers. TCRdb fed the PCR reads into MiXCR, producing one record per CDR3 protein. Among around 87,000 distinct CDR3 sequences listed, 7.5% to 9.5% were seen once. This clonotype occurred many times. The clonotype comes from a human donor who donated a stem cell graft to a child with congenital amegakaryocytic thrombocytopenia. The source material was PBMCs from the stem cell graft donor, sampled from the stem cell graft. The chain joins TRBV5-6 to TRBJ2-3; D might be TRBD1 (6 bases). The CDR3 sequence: CASSLGAGVTDTQYF. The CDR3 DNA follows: TGTGCCAGCAGCTTGGGGGCAGGGGTCACAGATACGCAGTATTTT.